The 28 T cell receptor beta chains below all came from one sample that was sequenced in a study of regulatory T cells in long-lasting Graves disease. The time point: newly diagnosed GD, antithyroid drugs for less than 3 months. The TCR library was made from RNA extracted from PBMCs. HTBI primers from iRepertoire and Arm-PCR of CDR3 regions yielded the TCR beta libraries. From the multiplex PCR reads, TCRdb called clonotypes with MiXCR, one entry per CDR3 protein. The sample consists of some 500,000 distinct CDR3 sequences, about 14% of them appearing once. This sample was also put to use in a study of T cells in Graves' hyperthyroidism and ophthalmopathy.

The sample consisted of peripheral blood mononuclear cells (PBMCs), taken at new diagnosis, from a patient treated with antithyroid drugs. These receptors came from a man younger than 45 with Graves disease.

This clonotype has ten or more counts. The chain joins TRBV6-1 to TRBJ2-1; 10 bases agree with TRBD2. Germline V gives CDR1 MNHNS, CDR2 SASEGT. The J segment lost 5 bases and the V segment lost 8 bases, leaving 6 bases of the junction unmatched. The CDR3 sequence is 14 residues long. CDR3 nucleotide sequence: TGTGCCAGCGATTTAGCGGGAGGTAACAATGAGCAGTTCTTC. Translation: CASDLAGGNNEQFF.

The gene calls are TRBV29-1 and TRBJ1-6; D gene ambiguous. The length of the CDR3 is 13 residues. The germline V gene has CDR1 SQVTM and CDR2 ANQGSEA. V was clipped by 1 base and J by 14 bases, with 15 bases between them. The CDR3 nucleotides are TGCAGCGTTGAAGTTGACGGAGGAACAACCCTCCACTTT. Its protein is CSVEVDGGTTLHF. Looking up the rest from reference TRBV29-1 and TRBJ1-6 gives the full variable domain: SAVISQKPSRDICQRGTSLTIQCQVDSQVTMMFWYRQQPGQSLTLIATANQGSEATYESGFVIDKFPISRPNLTFSTLTVSNMSPEDSSIYLCSVEVDGGTTLHFGNGTRLTVT.

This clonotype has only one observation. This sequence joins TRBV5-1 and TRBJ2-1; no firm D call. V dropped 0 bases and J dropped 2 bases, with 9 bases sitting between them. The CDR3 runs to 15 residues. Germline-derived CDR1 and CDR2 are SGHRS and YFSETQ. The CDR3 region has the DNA TGCGCCAGCAGCTTGGCCACGGGCGCCTACAATGAGCAGTTCTTC. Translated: CASSLATGAYNEQFF.

The CDR3 DNA is TGTGCCAGCAGCCAAGATGGCCCGGGGTCGGCGGGAGGGAGGAATGAGCAGTTCTTC. The encoded protein is CASSQDGPGSAGGRNEQFF. The rearrangement links TRBV28 to TRBJ2-1, with 9 bases matching TRBD2. The germline V gene has CDR1 MDHEN and CDR2 SYDVKM. The length of the CDR3 is 19 residues. Trimming at V came to 6 bases and at J to 7 bases, leaving 22 bases not matched to a gene.

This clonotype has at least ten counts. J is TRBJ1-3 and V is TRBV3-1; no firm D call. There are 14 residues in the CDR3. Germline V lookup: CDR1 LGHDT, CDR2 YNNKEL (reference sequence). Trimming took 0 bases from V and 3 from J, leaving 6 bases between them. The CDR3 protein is CASSQDQDGNTIYF. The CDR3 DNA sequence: TGTGCCAGCAGCCAAGATCAAGATGGAAACACCATATATTTT.

The CDR3 reads CASRSGTSGIGNEQFF. Here the CDR3 DNA reads TGTGCCAGCAGAAGTGGGACTAGCGGGATTGGCAATGAGCAGTTCTTC. The J gene is TRBJ2-1, the V gene TRBV6-1; TRBD2 agrees at 13 bases. The CDR3 contains 16 residues. With V trimmed by 6 bases and J by 6 bases, 8 bases remained unmatched. CDR1 is MNHNS, CDR2 SASEGT, per germline.

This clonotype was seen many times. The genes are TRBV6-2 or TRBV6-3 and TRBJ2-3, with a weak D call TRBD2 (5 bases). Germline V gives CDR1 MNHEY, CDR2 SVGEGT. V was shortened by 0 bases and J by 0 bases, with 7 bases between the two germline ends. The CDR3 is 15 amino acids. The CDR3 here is CASSYSDLSTDTQYF. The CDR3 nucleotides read TGTGCCAGCAGTTACTCGGACTTAAGCACAGATACGCAGTATTTT.

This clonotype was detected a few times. For the CDR3, the DNA is TGCGCCAGCAGTGAGTCCGGGGGGGCCGAGCAGTTCTTC. Its translation: CASSESGGAEQFF. The gene calls are TRBV10-1 and TRBJ2-1; 8 bases map to TRBD2. With V trimmed by 0 bases and J by 10 bases, 2 bases remained unmatched. The CDR3 loop spans 13 amino acids. Germline V lookup: CDR1 WNHNN, CDR2 SYGVQD (reference sequence).

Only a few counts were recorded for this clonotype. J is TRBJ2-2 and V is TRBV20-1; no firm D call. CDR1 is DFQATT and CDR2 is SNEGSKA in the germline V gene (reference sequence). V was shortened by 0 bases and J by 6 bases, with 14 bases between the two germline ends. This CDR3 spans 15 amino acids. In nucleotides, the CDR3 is TGCAGTGCTAGAGATGTTGTGGGGTCAGCCGGGGAGCTGTTTTTT. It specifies CSARDVVGSAGELFF.

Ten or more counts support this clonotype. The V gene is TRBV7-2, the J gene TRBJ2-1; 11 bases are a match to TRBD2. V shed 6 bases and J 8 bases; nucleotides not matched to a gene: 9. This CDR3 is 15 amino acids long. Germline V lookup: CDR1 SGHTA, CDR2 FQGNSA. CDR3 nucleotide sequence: TGTGCCAGCAGTTCCGGGACTAGCGGCACCCATGAGCAGTTCTTC. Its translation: CASSSGTSGTHEQFF.

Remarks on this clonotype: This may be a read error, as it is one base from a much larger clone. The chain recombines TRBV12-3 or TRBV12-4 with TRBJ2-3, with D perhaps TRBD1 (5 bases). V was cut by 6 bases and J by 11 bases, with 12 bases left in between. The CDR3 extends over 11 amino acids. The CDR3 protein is CASRGRVRQYF. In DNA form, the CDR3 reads TGTGCCAGCAGGGGCAGGGTACGGCAGTATTTT.

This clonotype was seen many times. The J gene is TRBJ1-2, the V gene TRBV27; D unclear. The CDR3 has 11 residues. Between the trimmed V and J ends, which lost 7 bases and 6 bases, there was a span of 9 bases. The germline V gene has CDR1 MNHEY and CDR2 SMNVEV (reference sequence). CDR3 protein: CASTQGNGYTF. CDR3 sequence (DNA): TGTGCCAGCACCCAAGGGAATGGCTACACCTTC.

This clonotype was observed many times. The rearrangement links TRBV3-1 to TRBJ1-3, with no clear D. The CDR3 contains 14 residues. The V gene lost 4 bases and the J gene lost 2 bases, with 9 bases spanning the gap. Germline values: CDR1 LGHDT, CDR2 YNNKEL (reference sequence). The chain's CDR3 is CASSRERAGNTIYF. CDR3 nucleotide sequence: TGTGCCAGCAGCCGCGAGCGAGCTGGAAACACCATATATTTT.

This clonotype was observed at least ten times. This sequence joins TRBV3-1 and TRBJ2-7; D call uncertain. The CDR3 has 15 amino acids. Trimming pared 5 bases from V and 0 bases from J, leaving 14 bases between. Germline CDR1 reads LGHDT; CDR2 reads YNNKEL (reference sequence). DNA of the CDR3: TGTGCCAGCAGCTCCGGTGGGCGGAGCTCCTACGAGCAGTACTTC. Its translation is CASSSGGRSSYEQYF.

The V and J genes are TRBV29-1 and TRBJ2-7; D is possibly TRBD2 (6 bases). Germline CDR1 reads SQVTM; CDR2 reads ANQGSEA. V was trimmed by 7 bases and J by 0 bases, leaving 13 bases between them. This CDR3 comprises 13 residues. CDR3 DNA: TGCAGCGCCTACGGGACTGGCTCCTACGAGCAGTACTTC. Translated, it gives CSAYGTGSYEQYF.

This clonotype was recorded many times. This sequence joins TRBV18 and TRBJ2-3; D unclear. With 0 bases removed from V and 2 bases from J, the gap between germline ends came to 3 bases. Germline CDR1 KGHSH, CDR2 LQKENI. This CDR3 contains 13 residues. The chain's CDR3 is CASSPPPTDTQYF. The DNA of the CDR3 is TGTGCCAGCTCACCACCCCCCACAGATACGCAGTATTTT. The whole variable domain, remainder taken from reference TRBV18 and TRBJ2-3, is NAGVMQNPRHLVRRRGQEARLRCSPMKGHSHVYWYRQLPEEGLKFMVYLQKENIIDESGMPKERFSAEFPKEGPSILRIQQVVRGDSAAYFCASSPPPTDTQYFGPGTRLTVL.

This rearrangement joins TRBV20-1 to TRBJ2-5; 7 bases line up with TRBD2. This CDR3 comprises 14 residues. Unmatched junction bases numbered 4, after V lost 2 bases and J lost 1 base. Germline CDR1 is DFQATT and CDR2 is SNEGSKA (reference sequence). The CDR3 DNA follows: TGCAGTGCTAGACCGCCTAGCGGCCAAGAGACCCAGTACTTC. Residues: CSARPPSGQETQYF.

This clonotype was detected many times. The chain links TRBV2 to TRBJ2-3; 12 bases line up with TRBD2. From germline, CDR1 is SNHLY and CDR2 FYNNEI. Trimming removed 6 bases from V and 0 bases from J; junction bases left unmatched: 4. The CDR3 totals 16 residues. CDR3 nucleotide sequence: TGTGCCAGCAGCCAAGGGACTAGCGGGAGCACAGATACGCAGTATTTT. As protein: CASSQGTSGSTDTQYF.

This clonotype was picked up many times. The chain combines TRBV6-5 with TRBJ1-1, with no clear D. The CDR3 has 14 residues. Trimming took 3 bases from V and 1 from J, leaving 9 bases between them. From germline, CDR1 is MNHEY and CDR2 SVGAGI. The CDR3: CASSYLQKNTEAFF. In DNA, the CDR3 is TGTGCCAGCAGTTATTTACAGAAGAACACTGAAGCTTTCTTT.

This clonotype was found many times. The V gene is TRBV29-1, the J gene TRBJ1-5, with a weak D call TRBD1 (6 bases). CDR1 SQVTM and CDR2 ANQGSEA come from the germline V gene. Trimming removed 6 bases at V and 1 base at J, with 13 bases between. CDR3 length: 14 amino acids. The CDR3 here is CSVLQGGSNQPQHF. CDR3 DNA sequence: TGCAGCGTCTTACAGGGAGGGAGCAATCAGCCCCAGCATTTT.

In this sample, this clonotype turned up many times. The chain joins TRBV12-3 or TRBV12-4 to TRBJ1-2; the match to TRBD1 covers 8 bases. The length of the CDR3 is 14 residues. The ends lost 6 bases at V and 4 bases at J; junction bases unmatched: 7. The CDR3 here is CASSFSGTGYGYTF. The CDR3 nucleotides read TGTGCCAGCAGCTTTTCCGGGACAGGCTATGGCTACACCTTC.

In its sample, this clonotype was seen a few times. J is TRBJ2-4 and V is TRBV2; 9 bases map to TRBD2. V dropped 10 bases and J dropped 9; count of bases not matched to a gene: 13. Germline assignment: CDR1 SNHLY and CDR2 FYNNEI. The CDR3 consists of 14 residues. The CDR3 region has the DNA TGTGCCACCACCAGGGGCGGCGGGAGGGCCATTCAGTACTTC. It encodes CATTRGGGRAIQYF.

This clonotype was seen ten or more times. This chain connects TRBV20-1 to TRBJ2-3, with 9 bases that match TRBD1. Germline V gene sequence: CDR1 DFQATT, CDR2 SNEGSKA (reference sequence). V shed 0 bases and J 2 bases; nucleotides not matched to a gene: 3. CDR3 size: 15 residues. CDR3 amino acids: CSARDTGGNTDTQYF. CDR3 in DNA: TGCAGTGCTAGAGATACAGGGGGCAACACAGATACGCAGTATTTT.

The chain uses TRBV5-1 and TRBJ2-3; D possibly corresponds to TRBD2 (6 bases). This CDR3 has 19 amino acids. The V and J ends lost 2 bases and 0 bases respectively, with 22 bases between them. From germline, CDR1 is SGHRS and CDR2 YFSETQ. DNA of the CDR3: TGCGCCAGCAGCTTCTCCCTCTTTTTTAGCGGAGGGAGCACAGATACGCAGTATTTT. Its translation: CASSFSLFFSGGSTDTQYF.

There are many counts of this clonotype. The CDR3 sequence: CASSRLQGAPEAFF. CDR3 in DNA: TGTGCCAGCAGCCGCCTACAGGGGGCCCCTGAAGCTTTCTTT. The V call is TRBV11-2, the J call TRBJ1-1, with 9 bases identical to TRBD1. Germline loops: CDR1 SGHAT, CDR2 FQNNGV. The ends lost 5 bases at V and 6 bases at J; junction bases unmatched: 7. The CDR3 runs to 14 residues. The full variable domain, with the rest looked up from reference TRBV11-2 and TRBJ1-1, is EAGVAQSPRYKIIEKRQSVAFWCNPISGHATLYWYQQILGQGPKLLIQFQNNGVVDDSQLPKDRFSAERLKGVDSTLKIQPAKLEDSAVYLCASSRLQGAPEAFFGQGTRLTVV.

The CDR3 here is CASSPYLGGSTEAFF. The CDR3 DNA sequence: TGTGCCAGCAGCCCCTACCTTGGGGGGAGTACTGAAGCTTTCTTT. The chain combines TRBV3-1 with TRBJ1-1, with D possibly being TRBD1 (5 bases). The length of the CDR3 is 15 residues. V was pared by 4 bases and J by 5 bases, with 17 bases between. Per the germline V gene, CDR1 is LGHDT and CDR2 is YNNKEL (reference sequence). The variable domain in full, completed from reference TRBV3-1 and TRBJ1-1, reads DTAVSQTPKYLVTQMGNDKSIKCEQNLGHDTMYWYKQDSKKFLKIMFSYNNKELIINETVPNRFSPKSPDKAHLNLHINSLELGDSAVYFCASSPYLGGSTEAFFGQGTRLTVV.

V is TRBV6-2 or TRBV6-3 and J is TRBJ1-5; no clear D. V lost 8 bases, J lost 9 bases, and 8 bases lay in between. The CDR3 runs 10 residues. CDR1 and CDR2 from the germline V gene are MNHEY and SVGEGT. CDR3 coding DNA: TGTGCCAGCCTTCGGGGGCCCCAGCATTTT. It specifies CASLRGPQHF.

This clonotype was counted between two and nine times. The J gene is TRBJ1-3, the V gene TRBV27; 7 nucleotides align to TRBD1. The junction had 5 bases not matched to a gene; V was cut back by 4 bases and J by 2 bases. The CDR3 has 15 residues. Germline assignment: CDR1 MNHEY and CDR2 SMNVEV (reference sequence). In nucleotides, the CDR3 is TGTGCCAGCAGTTCTCGAGGGGGCACTGGAAACACCATATATTTT. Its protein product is CASSSRGGTGNTIYF.